This TCR beta chain was identified during a study of CD8 T cells in Susac syndrome. Reverse transcription of roughly 0.5 to 1 ug RNA was performed with random hexamers. TCRdb re-analysed the immunoSEQ multiplex PCR reads in MiXCR, keeping a single row per CDR3 protein. The sample lists about 94,000 distinct CDR3 sequences, roughly 94% seen once, with roughly 0.31% in the top ten. Trimming pared 4 bases from V and 4 bases from J, leaving 11 bases between. The CDR3 sequence is 13 residues long. Germline V gives CDR1 DFQATT, CDR2 SNEGSKA (reference sequence). This clonotype was sampled from a human donor with Susac syndrome. The sample comprised CD4+ T cells from PBMCs. The chain has TRBV20-1 and TRBJ1-5; the D is unclear. The CDR3 loop is CSAKVRLNQPQHF. The CDR3 DNA is TGCAGTGCTAAAGTACGGCTTAATCAGCCCCAGCATTTT.